One sample yielded the 28 T cell receptor beta chains listed below, sequenced in a study of cytomegalovirus exposure and HLA in healthy donors. The repertoire was sequenced with immunoSEQ multiplex PCR; TCRdb's copy has only in-frame clones and lacks some. The profile shows roughly 100,000 clones, 86% of them singletons. Sequencing input: PBMCs. The receptors originated from a woman aged 18-29 years in good health and CMV-seropositive.

In its sample, this clone was seen once. This chain connects TRBV27 to TRBJ2-2; 7 bases line up with TRBD1. Germline loops: CDR1 MNHEY, CDR2 SMNVEV (reference sequence). This CDR3 comprises 14 residues. V dropped 6 bases and J dropped 4; count of bases not matched to a gene: 5. The CDR3 nucleotides read TGTGCCAGCAGCCTGACAGGGACCACCGGGGAGCTGTTTTTT. Its translation is CASSLTGTTGELFF.

The J gene is TRBJ1-1, the V gene TRBV30; D uncertain. Germline values: CDR1 GTSNPN, CDR2 SVGIG (reference sequence). The CDR3 runs 16 residues. V was pared by 1 base and J by 3 bases, with 18 bases between. The CDR3 coding sequence is TGTGCCTGGAGTGCCCGCCTGGCGGTCGTTGACACTGAAGCTTTCTTT. It specifies CAWSARLAVVDTEAFF.

V usage is TRBV30 and J usage is TRBJ2-2, with 16 positions matching TRBD2. The CDR3 totals 19 residues. Looked up from germline, CDR1 is GTSNPN and CDR2 is SVGIG (reference sequence). The J segment lost 6 bases and the V segment lost 1 base, leaving 11 bases of the junction unmatched. The CDR3 sequence: CAWSEGLAGGTNYPGELFF. The CDR3 nucleotides are TGTGCCTGGAGTGAGGGACTAGCGGGAGGGACTAACTATCCCGGGGAGCTGTTTTTT.

The genes are TRBV30 and TRBJ2-7; 8 bases line up with TRBD1. CDR3 size: 13 residues. V lost 5 bases, J lost 6 bases, and 9 bases stayed unmatched. The V gene's germline CDR1 is GTSNPN and CDR2 SVGIG (reference sequence). This CDR3 reads CAWGLQGVGEQYF. CDR3 DNA sequence: TGTGCCTGGGGGTTACAGGGGGTGGGCGAGCAGTACTTC.

The J gene is TRBJ2-1, the V gene TRBV30, with 9 bases lining up with TRBD2. The CDR3 length is 18 residues. V dropped 0 bases and J dropped 0; count of bases not matched to a gene: 9. Germline V gives CDR1 GTSNPN, CDR2 SVGIG (reference sequence). CDR3 in DNA: TGTGCCTGGAGTGTATCAGCGGGAGGCCAAAGCTCCTACAATGAGCAGTTCTTC. This codes for CAWSVSAGGQSSYNEQFF.

This rearrangement joins TRBV5-1 to TRBJ1-1; 11 positions match TRBD1. From germline, CDR1 is SGHRS and CDR2 YFSETQ. The CDR3 has 18 residues. The ends lost 3 bases at V and 0 bases at J; junction bases unmatched: 10. The CDR3 sequence is CASSSIGTGGTMNTEAFF. The CDR3, as DNA: TGCGCCAGCAGCTCAATCGGGACAGGGGGAACCATGAACACTGAAGCTTTCTTT.

The V call is TRBV18, the J call TRBJ2-5; 13 bases match TRBD2. The CDR3 runs 15 residues. V lost 7 bases to trimming and J lost 5 bases; unmatched junction nucleotides: 7. Germline V gene lookup returns CDR1 KGHSH and CDR2 LQKENI. CDR3 in amino acids: CASCYSTSGRETQYF. The CDR3 nucleotides read TGTGCCAGCTGTTATTCGACTAGCGGGAGGGAGACCCAGTACTTC.

J is TRBJ2-7 and V is TRBV5-5; 9 nucleotides align to TRBD1. Germline V gene data show CDR1 as SGHKS and CDR2 as YYEKEE (reference sequence). Germline trimming cut 5 bases from V and 1 base from J; bases unmatched to any gene: 7. The CDR3 consists of 15 residues. The CDR3, as DNA: TGTGCCAGCAGGCGCGGGACAGGGCAGTCCTACGAGCAGTACTTC. Translating it yields CASRRGTGQSYEQYF.

This chain links TRBV28 with TRBJ2-3; TRBD2 matches 9 bases. Germline values: CDR1 MDHEN, CDR2 SYDVKM. CDR3 length equals 15 residues. The junction had 13 bases not matched to a gene; V was cut back by 10 bases and J by 5 bases. CDR3 region: CATLKLAGDRDTQYF. The DNA of the CDR3 is TGTGCCACCTTGAAATTAGCGGGAGATAGAGATACGCAGTATTTT.

The chain is built from TRBV9 and TRBJ1-1, with TRBD1 as a possible D gene (5 bases). This CDR3 region has 14 residues. Per germline, CDR1 SGDLS and CDR2 YYNGEE. Trimming removed 3 bases at V and 4 bases at J, with 13 bases between. This chain's CDR3 is CASSAISGITEAFF. The CDR3 nucleotides read TGTGCCAGCAGCGCTATTTCAGGGATCACTGAAGCTTTCTTT.

CDR3 DNA: TGTGCCAGCAGCTTTACGGACAGCTACGAGCAGTACTTC. Translated, it gives CASSFTDSYEQYF. The chain joins TRBV5-4 to TRBJ2-7, with TRBD1 as a possible D gene (6 bases). Germline V gene lookup returns CDR1 SGHNT and CDR2 YYREEE (reference sequence). V dropped 2 bases and J dropped 3 bases, with 9 bases sitting between them. This CDR3 is 13 amino acids long.

The chain has TRBV28 and TRBJ2-5, with D maybe TRBD2 (5 bases). This CDR3 spans 14 amino acids. Germline V gene sequence: CDR1 MDHEN, CDR2 SYDVKM. V lost 7 bases and J lost 2, with 14 bases in between. Here the CDR3 DNA reads TGTGCCAGCAATACACCGGGGTTACAAGAGACCCAGTACTTC. It encodes CASNTPGLQETQYF.

The rearrangement joins TRBV11-1 to TRBJ1-2; D is unresolved. The CDR3 runs 13 residues. The germline gives CDR1 SGHAT, CDR2 FQDESV (reference sequence). Deletions cut 4 bases from V and 0 bases from J, with 6 bases between. Here the CDR3 reads CASSSIANYGYTF. CDR3 nucleotide sequence: TGTGCCAGCAGCTCCATAGCTAACTATGGCTACACCTTC.

This clone was observed a single time. This chain links TRBV6-5 with TRBJ2-5; perhaps TRBD2 as D (5 bases). V shed 5 bases and J shed 5 bases, with 18 bases lying between them. CDR1 is MNHEY and CDR2 is SVGAGI in the germline V gene. The CDR3 sequence is 15 residues long. The CDR3 nucleotides read TGTGCCAGCAGTCCTTCTCCCGGGATTGGGGAGACCCAGTACTTC. This encodes CASSPSPGIGETQYF.

This chain links TRBV13 with TRBJ2-7; 11 bases map to TRBD2. The CDR3 loop spans 14 amino acids. The germline CDR1 and CDR2 sequences are PRHDT and FYEKMQ (reference sequence). Losses at the gene ends were 5 bases for V and 5 bases for J; bases not matched to a gene: 5. This chain's CDR3 is CASSDSGRVDEQYF. DNA for the CDR3: TGTGCCAGCAGCGATAGCGGGAGGGTCGACGAGCAGTACTTC.

This rearrangement joins TRBV19 to TRBJ2-2; D not resolved. V was pared by 4 bases and J by 0 bases, with 6 bases between. Germline lookup yields CDR1 LNHDA and CDR2 SQIVND (reference sequence). This CDR3 has 14 amino acids. DNA for the CDR3: TGTGCCAGTAGTAGCACAGCGAACACCGGGGAGCTGTTTTTT. Amino acids: CASSSTANTGELFF.

A single count supports this clone. This sequence joins TRBV5-1 and TRBJ2-7, with TRBD2 matching over 10 bases. The CDR3 is 15 amino acids. Trimming at V came to 4 bases and at J to 7 bases, leaving 11 bases not matched to a gene. Germline V gene lookup returns CDR1 SGHRS and CDR2 YFSETQ. The CDR3 loop reads CASSQTGASGSEQYF. The CDR3, as DNA: TGCGCCAGCAGCCAAACCGGGGCTAGCGGGAGTGAGCAGTACTTC.

This chain links TRBV11-3 with TRBJ2-1, with TRBD1 identical over 8 bases. This CDR3 region has 15 residues. Germline CDR1 reads SGHNT; CDR2 reads YENEEA. V shed 5 bases and J 8 bases; nucleotides not matched to a gene: 11. DNA for the CDR3: TGTGCCAGCAGCCCAACGACAGGGGTGGTGGATGAGCAGTTCTTC. Translation: CASSPTTGVVDEQFF.

The chain employs TRBV7-6 and TRBJ2-2; D is possibly TRBD1 (5 bases). This CDR3 comprises 17 residues. Deletions cut 0 bases from V and 2 bases from J, with 13 bases between. CDR1 and CDR2 from the germline V gene are SGHVS and FNYEAQ. The CDR3 DNA reads TGTGCCAGCAGCTTAGCGGCCGCCCAGGGAAACACCGGGGAGCTGTTTTTT. It translates to CASSLAAAQGNTGELFF.

The chain couples TRBV7-9 to TRBJ1-2; 8 positions match TRBD1. Trimming at V came to 2 bases and at J to 6 bases, leaving 5 bases not matched to a gene. The V gene's germline CDR1 is SEHNR and CDR2 FQNEAQ (reference sequence). The CDR3 is made up of 14 amino acids. DNA for the CDR3: TGTGCCAGCAGCTTAACTCAGGGGGCACATGGCTACACCTTC. Its translation is CASSLTQGAHGYTF.

This clone was found a few times. The V and J genes are TRBV27 and TRBJ2-7; 9 bases are shared with TRBD1. V lost 5 bases and J lost 1; bases outside the gene matches: 3. CDR1 and CDR2 (germline): MNHEY, SMNVEV (reference sequence). The CDR3 is 14 amino acids. The CDR3 bases are TGTGCCAGCAGTACAGGGGGCAGGTCCTACGAGCAGTACTTC. Its translation is CASSTGGRSYEQYF.

The chain combines TRBV5-1 with TRBJ1-2, with a weak D call TRBD1 (6 bases). CDR3 size: 14 residues. V was trimmed by 4 bases and J by 4 bases, leaving 14 bases between them. Looked up from germline, CDR1 is SGHRS and CDR2 is YFSETQ. CDR3 in amino acids: CASSPGGLSYGYTF. DNA for the CDR3: TGCGCCAGCAGCCCGGGGGGCTTAAGCTATGGCTACACCTTC.

This chain joins TRBV4-2 and TRBJ2-3; D ambiguous. Germline values: CDR1 LGHNA, CDR2 YNFKEQ. This CDR3 region has 13 residues. V dropped 2 bases and J dropped 4 bases, with 7 bases sitting between them. The CDR3 loop reads CASSQSEADTQYF. CDR3 DNA sequence: TGTGCCAGCAGCCAATCCGAGGCAGATACGCAGTATTTT.

The chain joins TRBV6-1 to TRBJ2-7, with 10 bases that match TRBD2. The CDR3 totals 15 residues. The junction had 10 bases not matched to a gene; V was cut back by 6 bases and J by 5 bases. Germline V gene sequence: CDR1 MNHNS, CDR2 SASEGT. The CDR3 here is CASSRGASGSNEQYF. CDR3 DNA sequence: TGTGCCAGCAGCCGAGGGGCTAGCGGGAGTAACGAGCAGTACTTC.

Here the CDR3 DNA reads TGTGCCAGCAGTCTTGGGACTAGCGGGGTCTCGGAGACCCAGTACTTC. Amino acid sequence: CASSLGTSGVSETQYF. This chain uses TRBV9 with TRBJ2-5; 13 bases are shared with TRBD2. The V gene end was trimmed by 5 bases and the J gene end by 5 bases; junction bases not matched to a gene: 9. CDR1 SGDLS and CDR2 YYNGEE come from the germline V gene. This CDR3 comprises 16 residues.

This chain connects TRBV2 to TRBJ1-2, with 11 bases lining up with TRBD1. The J segment lost 8 bases and the V segment lost 0 bases, leaving 5 bases of the junction unmatched. The CDR3 consists of 15 residues. Germline CDR1 is SNHLY and CDR2 is FYNNEI. For the CDR3, the DNA is TGTGCCAGCAGTGAAGCGGGGACAGGGGGTTACGGCTACACCTTC. The encoded protein is CASSEAGTGGYGYTF. Based on the CDR3 plus reference TRBV2 and TRBJ1-2, the full variable domain is EPEVTQTPSHQVTQMGQEVILRCVPISNHLYFYWYRQILGQKVEFLVSFYNNEISEKSEIFDDQFSVERPDGSNFTLKIRSTKLEDSAMYFCASSEAGTGGYGYTFGSGTRLTVV.

The V gene is TRBV5-1, the J gene TRBJ2-7, with 7 nucleotides matching TRBD1. The length of the CDR3 is 15 residues. The ends lost 0 bases at V and 3 bases at J; junction bases unmatched: 6. Germline lookup yields CDR1 SGHRS and CDR2 YFSETQ. For the CDR3, the DNA is TGCGCCAGCAGCTTGGCCTGGAACAGGGGCTACGAGCAGTACTTC. This gives the protein CASSLAWNRGYEQYF.

V and J are TRBV29-1 and TRBJ2-2; D not certain. Germline lookup yields CDR1 SQVTM and CDR2 ANQGSEA. This CDR3 has 12 residues. The V gene lost 3 bases and the J gene lost 4 bases, with 6 bases spanning the gap. DNA for the CDR3: TGCAGCGTTGATTTCTTCACCGGGGAGCTGTTTTTT. It encodes CSVDFFTGELFF.